This passage covers 20 T cell receptor beta chains from one sample sequenced in a study of T cells after yellow fever vaccination. Via MiXCR, TCRdb re-called the 5' RACE reads, giving one row per CDR3 protein. This sample has some 670,000 distinct CDR3 sequences; 9% to 15% occur once, and the top ten carry 15%. The specimen was PBMCs, collected on the day of the yellow fever booster vaccination. The receptors were sampled from a man aged 30 to 45 who received the YFV17D yellow fever vaccine.

V gene TRBV28 combines with J gene TRBJ2-7; 9 nucleotides agree with TRBD1. Trimming cost V 7 bases and J 3 bases; bases outside gene matches: 7. This CDR3 spans 14 amino acids. The germline V gene has CDR1 MDHEN and CDR2 SYDVKM. The CDR3 is CASNSGQGYYEQYF. The CDR3 nucleotides are TGTGCCAGCAACTCGGGACAGGGTTACTACGAGCAGTACTTC.

The rearrangement joins TRBV20-1 to TRBJ2-5; TRBD1 agrees at 8 bases. The length of the CDR3 is 15 residues. Germline CDR1 and CDR2: DFQATT and SNEGSKA (reference sequence). The ends lost 1 base at V and 3 bases at J; junction bases unmatched: 7. CDR3 region: CSARGTGFKEETQYF. DNA for the CDR3: TGCAGTGCTAGAGGGACAGGGTTTAAGGAAGAGACCCAGTACTTC.

This clonotype appeared a few times. The rearrangement uses TRBV12-5 and TRBJ2-5; 7 bases are a match to TRBD1. The germline gives CDR1 LGHNT, CDR2 FRNRAP. This CDR3 region has 15 residues. V trimming: 6 bases; J trimming: 5 bases; junction bases outside the gene matches: 12. CDR3 coding DNA: TGTGCTAGTGGCCTATCCATACAGGGGCGGGAGACCCAGTACTTC. Translation gives CASGLSIQGRETQYF.

There are a few counts of this clonotype. V and J are TRBV10-1 and TRBJ2-3, with D possibly being TRBD2 (5 bases). Germline values: CDR1 WNHNN, CDR2 SYGVQD (reference sequence). CDR3 length: 13 residues. Trimming removed 0 bases at V and 10 bases at J, with 11 bases between. The CDR3 nucleotides read TGCGCCAGCAGTGAGTCGAGAGGGTCCGCGCAGTATTTT. It codes for CASSESRGSAQYF.

The chain recombines TRBV7-9 with TRBJ2-5; no firm D call. The CDR3 runs to 13 residues. The V end was cut by 7 bases, the J end by 4 bases, with 13 bases between. CDR1 SEHNR and CDR2 FQNEAQ come from the germline V gene (reference sequence). The CDR3 DNA sequence: TGTGCCAGCACCGTAGGGTCTCGAGAGACCCAGTACTTC. Translation gives CASTVGSRETQYF.

This clonotype occurred a few times. V is TRBV28 and J is TRBJ2-2; D uncertain. V was shortened by 1 base and J by 6 bases, with 9 bases between the two germline ends. Germline CDR1 MDHEN, CDR2 SYDVKM. This CDR3 is 14 amino acids long. The DNA for the CDR3 is TGTGCCAGCAGTTTATATGGGGTCCCCGGGGAGCTGTTTTTT. Translation: CASSLYGVPGELFF.

This chain joins TRBV10-3 and TRBJ2-7; TRBD2 matches at 15 bases. Losses at the gene ends were 4 bases for V and 5 bases for J; bases not matched to a gene: 6. In germline, CDR1 is ENHRY, CDR2 SYGVKD. CDR3 size: 16 residues. CDR3 bases: TGTGCCATCAGTGGACCTGGGACTAGCGGGAGGAACGAGCAGTACTTC. Translating it yields CAISGPGTSGRNEQYF.

The chain recombines TRBV12-3 or TRBV12-4 with TRBJ2-3; D may be TRBD2 (6 bases). Trimming took 6 bases from V and 0 from J, leaving 10 bases between them. This CDR3 spans 14 amino acids. The CDR3 protein is CASRKGTSTDTQYF. The CDR3 DNA follows: TGTGCCAGCAGAAAAGGGACTAGCACAGATACGCAGTATTTT.

Only a few counts were recorded for this clonotype. CDR3 bases: TGTGCCAGCAGCTCCACAGGGGCCGAAAAACTGTTTTTT. It encodes CASSSTGAEKLFF. The chain combines TRBV7-2 with TRBJ1-4; 7 bases are shared with TRBD1. V dropped 4 bases and J dropped 8; count of bases not matched to a gene: 4. The CDR3 length is 13 residues. The germline gives CDR1 SGHTA, CDR2 FQGNSA.

The chain uses TRBV20-1 and TRBJ2-1; D gene unclear. The CDR3 spans 13 residues. Trimming stripped 0 bases from V and 6 bases from J, with 9 bases between. The germline CDR1 and CDR2 sequences are DFQATT and SNEGSKA (reference sequence). CDR3 coding DNA: TGCAGTGCTAGAGATATGCCCACCAATGAGCAGTTCTTC. Amino acid sequence: CSARDMPTNEQFF.

This chain uses TRBV5-6 with TRBJ1-4; D might be TRBD1 (5 bases). This CDR3 spans 15 amino acids. Germline V gene sequence: CDR1 SGHDT, CDR2 YYEEEE. Trimming took 5 bases from V and 6 from J, leaving 17 bases between them. CDR3 bases: TGTGCCAGCAGGGCTAACAGGCTAAAGGATGAAAAACTGTTTTTT. Its protein product is CASRANRLKDEKLFF. Drawing the rest from reference TRBV5-6 and TRBJ1-4, the complete variable domain is DAGVTQSPTHLIKTRGQQVTLRCSPKSGHDTVSWYQQALGQGPQFIFQYYEEEERQRGNFPDRFSGHQFPNYSSELNVNALLLGDSALYLCASRANRLKDEKLFFGSGTQLSVL.

This sequence joins TRBV7-9 and TRBJ2-7; 7 nucleotides align to TRBD1. V shed 4 bases and J 7 bases; nucleotides not matched to a gene: 13. CDR3 size: 15 residues. Germline CDR1 and CDR2: SEHNR and FQNEAQ (reference sequence). The CDR3 region has the DNA TGTGCCAGCAGCTCGACCGGGACAGCCGACTTTGAGCAGTACTTC. It specifies CASSSTGTADFEQYF.

The chain links TRBV7-2 to TRBJ2-7; D call uncertain. The CDR3 length is 12 residues. The V and J ends lost 5 bases and 4 bases respectively, with 9 bases between them. CDR1 is SGHTA, CDR2 FQGNSA, per germline. The CDR3 region is CASSQISYEQYF. Here the CDR3 DNA reads TGTGCCAGCAGCCAGATTTCTTACGAGCAGTACTTC.

This clonotype was found a few times. The rearrangement joins TRBV6-5 to TRBJ2-2; D ambiguous. Germline lookup yields CDR1 MNHEY and CDR2 SVGAGI. The CDR3 length is 11 residues. Trimming removed 6 bases at V and 6 bases at J, with 5 bases between. CDR3 protein: CASRASGELFF. The CDR3 DNA is TGTGCCAGCAGGGCTTCCGGGGAGCTGTTTTTT.

The rearrangement uses TRBV11-2 and TRBJ2-1; 9 nucleotides match TRBD2. CDR1 is SGHAT and CDR2 is FQNNGV in the germline V gene. With 7 bases clipped from V and 6 bases from J, the junction kept 19 bases outside the gene matches. This CDR3 contains 18 residues. The CDR3, as DNA: TGTGCCAGCACCCCATTAGGGGGCCGTAGCGGGAGCCCCAATGAGCAGTTCTTC. Translation: CASTPLGGRSGSPNEQFF.

The V call is TRBV19, the J call TRBJ2-2; TRBD2 might be the D (6 bases). The germline CDR1 and CDR2 sequences are LNHDA and SQIVND (reference sequence). This CDR3 has 18 amino acids. Trimming stripped 6 bases from V and 0 bases from J, with 20 bases between. CDR3 sequence reads: CASSIYFGGDSNTGELFF. CDR3 bases: TGTGCCAGTAGCATTTACTTTGGCGGGGATTCGAACACCGGGGAGCTGTTTTTT.

This sequence joins TRBV4-3 and TRBJ2-6; D gene unclear. This CDR3 contains 16 residues. Germline CDR1 is LGHNA and CDR2 is YSLEER. V lost 2 bases and J 0 bases, leaving 8 bases between the germline ends. Here the CDR3 reads CASSQLSPSGANVLTF. CDR3 nucleotides: TGCGCCAGCAGCCAATTATCTCCCTCTGGGGCCAACGTCCTGACTTTC.

This clonotype appeared once. The chain links TRBV25-1 to TRBJ1-1; D is unresolved. CDR1 and CDR2 from the germline V gene are MGHDK and SYGVNS. The CDR3 has 13 residues. V was cut by 3 bases and J by 5 bases, with 10 bases left in between. For the CDR3, the DNA is TGTGCCAGCAGTGATTTACCGGGGACTGAAGCTTTCTTT. It codes for CASSDLPGTEAFF.

This clonotype was observed a few times. This chain uses TRBV11-2 with TRBJ2-3; 10 bases line up with TRBD2. This CDR3 region has 19 residues. V gave up 3 bases and J gave up 1 base; unmatched junction bases: 13. Germline CDR1 and CDR2: SGHAT and FQNNGV. CDR3 nucleotide sequence: TGTGCCAGCAGCTTCCCCGGAACTAGCGGGATGCTAGGCACAGATACGCAGTATTTT. It encodes CASSFPGTSGMLGTDTQYF.

This clonotype was detected ten times or more. This chain joins TRBV7-2 and TRBJ2-7, with D perhaps TRBD2 (6 bases). Looked up from germline, CDR1 is SGHTA and CDR2 is FQGNSA. This CDR3 comprises 14 residues. Trimming pared 7 bases from V and 5 bases from J, leaving 18 bases between. The CDR3, as DNA: TGTGCCAGCACCACATACGCGGGAACGAACGAGCAGTACTTC. Protein sequence: CASTTYAGTNEQYF.